The T cell receptor beta chain under discussion was sequenced for a study of T cell repertoires in cytomegalovirus infection. Per the germline V gene, CDR1 is SGHNT and CDR2 is YYREEE (reference sequence). V lost 4 bases to trimming and J lost 4 bases, with 18 bases between them. This CDR3 region has 16 residues. This clonotype appeared a few times. TCRdb called the reads again in MiXCR, with one record for every CDR3 protein. The sample includes about 740,000 distinct CDR3 sequences, roughly 35% of them seen just once. The V gene is TRBV5-4, the J gene TRBJ1-3, with D unresolved. This TCR was recovered from a human donor in good health (CMV status not recorded). Some clones in this sample may be carry-over from other donors' samples. Sequencing was performed on PBMCs. CDR3: CASSRRVGQAGNTIYF. Written as DNA, the CDR3 is TGTGCCAGCAGCCGCCGAGTCGGGCAGGCGGGAAACACCATATATTTT.